Listed below are T cell receptor beta chains from one sample, sequenced in a study of cytomegalovirus exposure and HLA in healthy donors. This table comes from immunoSEQ multiplex PCR, and its TCRdb copy is limited to in-frame clones, with some not included. The sample lists 140,000 to 150,000 clones; 60% to 75% were seen once. The sample taken for sequencing was PBMCs. The receptors come from a man aged 25 to 40 in good health and CMV-seronegative. CDR3s leave out the opening cysteine and the closing phenylalanine or tryptophan.

j_call: TRBJ2-1; v_call: TRBV23-1; cdr3_aa: ASNKGFYEQF
j_call: TRBJ1-2; v_call: TRBV29-1; cdr3_aa: SVGQGRTSWGYT
j_call: TRBJ2-1; v_call: TRBV7-8; cdr3_aa: ASSLRGPSSYNEQF
j_call: TRBJ1-2; v_call: TRBV19; cdr3_aa: ASTLGQDYGYT
j_call: TRBJ2-6; v_call: TRBV4-1; cdr3_aa: ASSLPGQGDVLT
j_call: TRBJ2-1; v_call: TRBV11-2; cdr3_aa: ASSSQSSYNEQF
j_call: TRBJ2-3; v_call: TRBV7-6; cdr3_aa: ASSHDRVTDTQY
j_call: TRBJ2-7; v_call: TRBV6-6; cdr3_aa: ASSLDRTEQY
j_call: TRBJ2-7; v_call: TRBV5-1; cdr3_aa: ASAPGQRAYEQY
j_call: TRBJ2-2; v_call: TRBV9; cdr3_aa: ASSVLQGLGELF
j_call: TRBJ2-5; v_call: TRBV6-1; cdr3_aa: ASTSQKGAGETQY
j_call: TRBJ2-1; v_call: TRBV9; cdr3_aa: ASSVGGTVSYNEQF
j_call: TRBJ2-7; v_call: TRBV7-7; cdr3_aa: ASSLSPDRGSEQY
j_call: TRBJ2-5; v_call: TRBV27; cdr3_aa: ASSLSAYRDRETQY
j_call: TRBJ2-7; v_call: TRBV5-6; cdr3_aa: ASSWGSGRASYEQY
j_call: TRBJ1-1; v_call: TRBV20-1; cdr3_aa: SPRQGTEAF
j_call: TRBJ2-1; v_call: TRBV4-2; cdr3_aa: ASSQDMRGSVNEQF
j_call: TRBJ1-3; v_call: TRBV7-2; cdr3_aa: ASSSYSGNTIY
j_call: TRBJ1-5; v_call: TRBV5-5; cdr3_aa: ASRTGFNNQPQH
j_call: TRBJ2-6; v_call: TRBV28; cdr3_aa: ASSFAGVAGANVLT
j_call: TRBJ2-1; v_call: TRBV18; cdr3_aa: ASSLSGSSSSYNEQF
j_call: TRBJ1-2; v_call: TRBV27; cdr3_aa: ASSPGTVDGYT
j_call: TRBJ2-1; v_call: TRBV10-3; cdr3_aa: AISESMGGSGYNEQF
j_call: TRBJ2-2; v_call: TRBV28; cdr3_aa: ASSLRGSGGTGELF
j_call: TRBJ1-5; v_call: TRBV2; cdr3_aa: ASGGSQGPTTLNQPQH
j_call: TRBJ1-1; v_call: TRBV7-2; cdr3_aa: ASSKPGGNTEAF
j_call: TRBJ2-7; v_call: TRBV6-5; cdr3_aa: ASNPGQGRFEQY
j_call: TRBJ2-7; v_call: TRBV28; cdr3_aa: ASSYGSSYEQY
j_call: TRBJ2-5; v_call: TRBV9; cdr3_aa: ASSAGLAGEETQY
j_call: TRBJ1-2; v_call: TRBV19; cdr3_aa: ASSTNYGYT
j_call: TRBJ1-2; v_call: TRBV19; cdr3_aa: AGSRGGSYGYT
j_call: TRBJ1-5; v_call: TRBV28; cdr3_aa: ASSTSTRGVQPQH
j_call: TRBJ1-2; v_call: TRBV7-6; cdr3_aa: ASSLGAARNYGYT
j_call: TRBJ2-7; v_call: TRBV5-1; cdr3_aa: ASSPDRGRRYEQY
j_call: TRBJ2-1; v_call: TRBV5-1; cdr3_aa: ASSPDRNNEQF
j_call: TRBJ1-2; v_call: TRBV13; cdr3_aa: ASSKDRDYGYT
j_call: TRBJ1-2; v_call: TRBV29-1; cdr3_aa: SVFENYGYT
j_call: TRBJ2-3; v_call: TRBV7-7; cdr3_aa: ASSPSGFSTDTQY
j_call: TRBJ1-4; v_call: TRBV6-6; cdr3_aa: ASKVEGATNEKLF
j_call: TRBJ2-7; v_call: TRBV19; cdr3_aa: ASSSGYEQY